These 16 T cell receptor beta chains share one sample of origin, sequenced in a study of blood T cell repertoires in COVID-19. Some clones are missing from TCRdb's copy, which holds only in-frame ones; the method was immunoSEQ multiplex PCR. This table has roughly 13,000 clones, about 73% appearing once. The sample comprised peripheral blood. The receptors derive from a boy aged 2-9 years with active or convalescent COVID-19.

The chain couples TRBV5-4 to TRBJ1-4; 8 nucleotides align to TRBD1. Looked up from germline, CDR1 is SGHNT and CDR2 is YYREEE (reference sequence). The V gene end was trimmed by 3 bases and the J gene end by 7 bases; junction bases not matched to a gene: 11. CDR3 length: 16 residues. CDR3 DNA sequence: TGTGCCAGCAGCTCCGGACAGGGTATACGGAGTGAAAAACTGTTTTTT. Its translation: CASSSGQGIRSEKLFF.

The J gene is TRBJ2-7, the V gene TRBV20-1; D is perhaps TRBD1 (6 bases). The CDR3 runs 14 residues. V was trimmed by 3 bases and J by 3 bases, leaving 15 bases between them. In germline, CDR1 is DFQATT, CDR2 SNEGSKA (reference sequence). This chain's CDR3 is CSASVGAGRYEQYF. In nucleotides, the CDR3 is TGCAGTGCTAGTGTGGGGGCAGGCCGCTACGAGCAGTACTTC.

This chain links TRBV5-1 with TRBJ2-4, with D maybe TRBD1 (5 bases). Germline CDR1 is SGHRS and CDR2 is YFSETQ. The V and J ends lost 0 bases and 8 bases respectively, with 15 bases between them. The CDR3 sequence is 15 residues long. This chain's CDR3 is CASSLDGLRGYIQYF. The CDR3 nucleotides read TGCGCCAGCAGCTTGGACGGCCTAAGGGGATACATTCAGTACTTC.

The rearrangement uses TRBV6-2 or TRBV6-3 and TRBJ2-7, with a tentative D call TRBD2 (5 bases). V lost 5 bases, J lost 0 bases, and 20 bases lay in between. Germline loops: CDR1 MNHEY, CDR2 SVGEGT. The length of the CDR3 is 17 residues. Written as DNA, the CDR3 is TGTGCCAGCAGTGTCACGGGGTCGAGACCTTTCTCCTACGAGCAGTACTTC. This sequence encodes CASSVTGSRPFSYEQYF.

The J gene is TRBJ1-5, the V gene TRBV5-5; D is unresolved. Trimming took 3 bases from V and 4 from J, leaving 11 bases between them. The CDR3 extends over 14 amino acids. CDR1 is SGHKS and CDR2 is YYEKEE in the germline V gene (reference sequence). CDR3 region: CASSSGRDNQPQHF. The DNA of the CDR3 is TGTGCCAGCAGCTCCGGACGGGATAATCAGCCCCAGCATTTT.

This clone occurred a few times. V is TRBV30 and J is TRBJ2-7; 7 positions match TRBD1. CDR1 and CDR2 from the germline V gene are GTSNPN and SVGIG (reference sequence). The CDR3 extends over 14 amino acids. The junction had 4 bases not matched to a gene; V was cut back by 2 bases and J by 0 bases. The CDR3 protein is CAWSPGTVSYEQYF. CDR3 bases: TGTGCCTGGAGTCCCGGGACAGTCTCCTACGAGCAGTACTTC.

The genes are TRBV9 and TRBJ1-4, with D possibly matching TRBD1 (5 bases). CDR1 is SGDLS and CDR2 is YYNGEE in the germline V gene. The CDR3 is 16 residues long. Trimming removed 0 bases at V and 7 bases at J, with 16 bases between. CDR3 DNA: TGTGCCAGCAGCGTAGAAGGGTCCAGGGCAGGTGAAAAACTGTTTTTT. Translated, it gives CASSVEGSRAGEKLFF.

The CDR3 coding sequence is TGCGCCAGCAGCTTGGCCGGCAGGGCCAGCACAGATACGCAGTATTTT. Translating it yields CASSLAGRASTDTQYF. V gene TRBV5-1 combines with J gene TRBJ2-3, with a weak D call TRBD1 (5 bases). Trimming removed 0 bases from V and 0 bases from J, with 11 bases in between. The germline CDR1 and CDR2 sequences are SGHRS and YFSETQ. This CDR3 is 16 amino acids long. Combining the CDR3 with reference TRBV5-1 and TRBJ2-3 gives the whole variable domain KAGVTQTPRYLIKTRGQQVTLSCSPISGHRSVSWYQQTPGQGLQFLFEYFSETQRNKGNFPGRFSGRQFSNSRSEMNVSTLELGDSALYLCASSLAGRASTDTQYFGPGTRLTVL.

The rearrangement joins TRBV7-9 to TRBJ1-2, with a weak D call TRBD1 (5 bases). V lost 2 bases and J 7 bases, leaving 11 bases between the germline ends. The CDR3 runs to 13 residues. Germline lookup yields CDR1 SEHNR and CDR2 FQNEAQ (reference sequence). The CDR3 bases are TGTGCCAGCAGCTTACGGGCAGGGTTTGGCTACACCTTC. Amino acids: CASSLRAGFGYTF.

This chain connects TRBV19 to TRBJ1-6; 8 bases map to TRBD1. The V gene end was trimmed by 8 bases and the J gene end by 6 bases; junction bases not matched to a gene: 12. CDR3 length: 16 residues. Germline loops: CDR1 LNHDA, CDR2 SQIVND (reference sequence). Here the CDR3 reads CASRELGTGPNSPLHF. CDR3 bases: TGTGCCAGTCGAGAATTAGGGACAGGCCCTAATTCACCCCTCCACTTT. Based on the CDR3 plus reference TRBV19 and TRBJ1-6, the full variable domain is DGGITQSPKYLFRKEGQNVTLSCEQNLNHDAMYWYRQDPGQGLRLIYYSQIVNDFQKGDIAEGYSVSREKKESFPLTVTSAQKNPTAFYLCASRELGTGPNSPLHFGNGTRLTVT.

By share of the sample, this clone is medium-sized. The V gene is TRBV29-1, the J gene TRBJ1-1; perhaps TRBD1 as D (6 bases). The CDR3 has 14 amino acids. V lost 2 bases to trimming and J lost 2 bases, with 12 bases between them. Germline V gene lookup returns CDR1 SQVTM and CDR2 ANQGSEA. The CDR3 DNA reads as TGCAGCGTTGAATGGGGACACAGAAACACTGAAGCTTTCTTT. Translation gives CSVEWGHRNTEAFF.

The chain has TRBV19 and TRBJ1-2; D might be TRBD1 (6 bases). The V end was cut by 6 bases, the J end by 4 bases, with 24 bases between. Germline-derived CDR1 and CDR2 are LNHDA and SQIVND (reference sequence). CDR3 length: 17 residues. DNA for the CDR3: TGTGCCAGTAGGATGAAGGGTACAGGGAAGTGGAGCTATGGCTACACCTTC. As protein: CASRMKGTGKWSYGYTF.

The chain couples TRBV7-6 to TRBJ2-7; 15 bases are a match to TRBD2. V was clipped by 1 base and J by 5 bases; unmatched bases: 9. CDR1 is SGHVS and CDR2 is FNYEAQ in the germline V gene. The CDR3 has 18 residues. CDR3 protein: CASSLVGGLAGGKHEQYF. The CDR3 bases are TGTGCCAGCAGCTTAGTGGGGGGACTAGCGGGAGGTAAACACGAGCAGTACTTC.

This clone was counted a few times. The chain is built from TRBV5-5 and TRBJ1-1; tentative D call: TRBD1 (5 bases). Germline lookup yields CDR1 SGHKS and CDR2 YYEKEE (reference sequence). Trimming stripped 2 bases from V and 1 base from J, with 12 bases between. This CDR3 spans 15 amino acids. In DNA form, the CDR3 reads TGTGCCAGCAGCTTCCAGGGTAGCGGGAACACTGAAGCTTTCTTT. Amino acids: CASSFQGSGNTEAFF.

This chain connects TRBV10-3 to TRBJ2-3; 9 bases are shared with TRBD1. V dropped 0 bases and J dropped 6; count of bases not matched to a gene: 7. The germline CDR1 and CDR2 sequences are ENHRY and SYGVKD. CDR3 length: 16 residues. The CDR3 sequence is CAISESRTGVMDTQYF. Written as DNA, the CDR3 is TGTGCCATCAGTGAGTCAAGGACAGGGGTAATGGATACGCAGTATTTT.

This chain connects TRBV11-2 to TRBJ1-2; TRBD1 agrees at 8 bases. J gave up 2 bases and V 6 bases, and 5 bases lay outside the gene matches. The CDR3 is 14 amino acids. Germline V gene sequence: CDR1 SGHAT, CDR2 FQNNGV. CDR3 amino acids: CASSPGGKNYGYTF. The CDR3 coding sequence is TGTGCCAGCAGTCCAGGGGGCAAAAACTATGGCTACACCTTC.